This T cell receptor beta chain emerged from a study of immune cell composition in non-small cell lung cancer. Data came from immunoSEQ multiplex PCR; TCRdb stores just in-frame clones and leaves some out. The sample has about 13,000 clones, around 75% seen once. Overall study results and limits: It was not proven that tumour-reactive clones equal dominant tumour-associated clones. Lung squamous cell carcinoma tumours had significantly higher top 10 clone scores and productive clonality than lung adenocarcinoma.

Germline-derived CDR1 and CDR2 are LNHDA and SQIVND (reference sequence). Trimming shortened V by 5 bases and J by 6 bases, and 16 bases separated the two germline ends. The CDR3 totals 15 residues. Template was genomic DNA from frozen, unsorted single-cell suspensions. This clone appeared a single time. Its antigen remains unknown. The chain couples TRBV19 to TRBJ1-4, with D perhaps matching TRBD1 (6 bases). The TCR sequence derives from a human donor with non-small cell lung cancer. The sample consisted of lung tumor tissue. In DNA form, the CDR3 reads TGTGCCAGTAGTGTTTCCGGGACAAGCTATGAAAAACTGTTTTTT. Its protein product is CASSVSGTSYEKLFF.